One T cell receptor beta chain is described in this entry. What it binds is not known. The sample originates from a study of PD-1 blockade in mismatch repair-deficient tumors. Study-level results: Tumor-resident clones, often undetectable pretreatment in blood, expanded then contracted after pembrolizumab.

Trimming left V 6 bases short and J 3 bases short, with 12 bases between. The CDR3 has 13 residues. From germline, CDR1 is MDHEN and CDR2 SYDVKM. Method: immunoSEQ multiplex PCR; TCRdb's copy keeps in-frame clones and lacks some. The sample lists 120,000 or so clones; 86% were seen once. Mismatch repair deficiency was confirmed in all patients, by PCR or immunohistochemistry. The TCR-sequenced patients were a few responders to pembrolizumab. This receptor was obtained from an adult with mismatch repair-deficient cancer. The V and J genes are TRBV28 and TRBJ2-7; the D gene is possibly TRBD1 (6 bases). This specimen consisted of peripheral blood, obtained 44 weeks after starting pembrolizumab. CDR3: CASSLGQSYEQYF. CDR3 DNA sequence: TGTGCCAGCAGCCTCGGACAGAGCTACGAGCAGTACTTC.